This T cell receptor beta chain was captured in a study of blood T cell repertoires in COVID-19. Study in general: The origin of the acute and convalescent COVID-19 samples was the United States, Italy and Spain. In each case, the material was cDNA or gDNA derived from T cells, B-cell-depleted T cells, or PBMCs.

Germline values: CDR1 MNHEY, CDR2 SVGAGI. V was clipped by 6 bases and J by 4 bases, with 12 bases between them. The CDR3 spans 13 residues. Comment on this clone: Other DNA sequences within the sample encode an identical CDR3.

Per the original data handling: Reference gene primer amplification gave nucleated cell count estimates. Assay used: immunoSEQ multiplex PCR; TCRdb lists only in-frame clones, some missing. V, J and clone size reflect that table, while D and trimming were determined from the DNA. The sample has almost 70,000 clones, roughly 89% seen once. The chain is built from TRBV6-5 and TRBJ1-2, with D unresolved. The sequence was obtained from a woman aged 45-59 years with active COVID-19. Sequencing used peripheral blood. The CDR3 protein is CASRREGSYGYTF. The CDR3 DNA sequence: TGTGCCAGCAGGCGCGAAGGGAGCTATGGCTACACCTTC.